A single sample is the source of the 27 T cell receptor beta chains below, sequenced in a study of T cell repertoires in cytomegalovirus infection (dated by TCRdb to between 2017 and 2020). The sequencer listed for this sample is Illumina HiSeq 1500. The raw public reads went through TCRdb reprocessing: fastp at Q25, MiXCR clone calling, in-frame beta chains kept. Each CDR3 protein gets just one entry, which takes the most common genes and DNA from the rows behind it. For this sample the table gives around 140,000 distinct CDR3 sequences, of which roughly 6.5% were detected only once. Approximately 19% of the sample goes to the ten largest clones. Sequencing was carried out using PBMCs. These TCRs come from a human donor in good health (CMV status not recorded). Some clones in this sample may be carry-over from other donors' samples.

The J gene is TRBJ2-1, the V gene TRBV12-5; D is possibly TRBD2 (6 bases). V lost 5 bases and J 8 bases, leaving 19 bases between the germline ends. CDR3 length equals 15 residues. Germline lookup yields CDR1 LGHNT and CDR2 FRNRAP. CDR3 DNA: TGTGCTAGTGGTAAACCGGGACTGAGGATCCATGAGCAGTTCTTC. Translated, it gives CASGKPGLRIHEQFF.

Many counts were recorded for this clonotype. V and J are TRBV7-2 and TRBJ2-3; TRBD2 agrees at 7 bases. With 0 bases clipped from V and 2 bases from J, the junction kept 5 bases outside the gene matches. The CDR3 is 16 amino acids. Germline CDR1 and CDR2: SGHTA and FQGNSA. In DNA, the CDR3 is TGTGCCAGCAGCTTAGCGGCAGCGGGGTCCACAGATACGCAGTATTTT. It translates to CASSLAAAGSTDTQYF.

Many counts were recorded for this clonotype. V gene TRBV2 combines with J gene TRBJ2-2, with D possibly matching TRBD1 (6 bases). Trimming shortened V by 6 bases and J by 6 bases, and 14 bases separated the two germline ends. CDR1 is SNHLY, CDR2 FYNNEI, per germline. The CDR3 is 14 residues long. The CDR3 reads CASSEGHWAGELFF. Written as DNA, the CDR3 is TGTGCCAGCAGCGAGGGACACTGGGCCGGGGAGCTGTTTTTT.

The chain uses TRBV20-1 and TRBJ2-1; TRBD2 agrees at 11 bases. This CDR3 has 15 residues. With 6 bases clipped from V and 2 bases from J, the junction kept 6 bases outside the gene matches. Germline V gene sequence: CDR1 DFQATT, CDR2 SNEGSKA (reference sequence). CDR3 in amino acids: CSASGTSGAYNEQFF. Written as DNA, the CDR3 is TGCAGTGCGTCCGGGACTAGCGGAGCCTACAATGAGCAGTTCTTC.

This clonotype was seen a handful of times. V gene TRBV7-2 combines with J gene TRBJ2-3, with TRBD1 identical over 9 bases. Per germline, CDR1 SGHTA and CDR2 FQGNSA. The CDR3 is made up of 16 amino acids. The V and J ends lost 6 bases and 1 base, in that order; junction bases with no gene match: 8. For the CDR3, the DNA is TGTGCCAGCAGTTTAACAGGGGGCGTTGGCACAGATACGCAGTATTTT. This encodes CASSLTGGVGTDTQYF.

This clonotype was counted many times. J is TRBJ2-1 and V is TRBV10-3; 7 bases fit TRBD2. The CDR3 sequence is 13 residues long. CDR1 is ENHRY, CDR2 SYGVKD, per germline. The V segment lost 4 bases and the J segment 8 bases; nucleotides outside the gene matches: 5. CDR3 loop: CAISVRGFDEQFF. The CDR3 DNA sequence: TGTGCCATCAGTGTGCGGGGGTTCGATGAGCAGTTCTTC.

This clonotype was seen repeatedly, ten times or more. The J gene is TRBJ2-1, the V gene TRBV7-9; the match to TRBD1 covers 10 bases. Germline trimming cut 2 bases from V and 2 bases from J; bases unmatched to any gene: 6. The V gene's germline CDR1 is SEHNR and CDR2 FQNEAQ (reference sequence). This CDR3 contains 17 residues. CDR3 in DNA: TGTGCCAGCAGCTTACGGGGGGGGACAGGGGCCTACAATGAGCAGTTCTTC. Translating it yields CASSLRGGTGAYNEQFF.

This clonotype was detected ten times or more. The chain joins TRBV20-1 to TRBJ2-5, with 10 bases matching TRBD2. The CDR3 is made up of 18 amino acids. J was trimmed by 6 bases and V by 1 base; bases with no gene match: 17. Germline-derived CDR1 and CDR2 are DFQATT and SNEGSKA (reference sequence). CDR3: CSARAGPSGGHDWQTQYF. In DNA form, the CDR3 reads TGCAGTGCTAGAGCTGGGCCTAGCGGGGGCCACGACTGGCAGACCCAGTACTTC.

Note on this clonotype: With a much larger clone just one base away, this may be a read error. The rearrangement links TRBV7-3 to TRBJ2-5, with 9 bases identical to TRBD2. The CDR3 covers 16 residues. Germline-derived CDR1 and CDR2 are SGHTA and FQGTGA. Written as DNA, the CDR3 is TGTGTCAGCAGCAGAAAAGCGGGGGGCCTCGAGGAGACCCAGTACTTC. Protein: CVSSRKAGGLEETQYF. Full variable domain (outside the CDR3, taken from reference TRBV7-3 and TRBJ2-5): GAGVSQTPSNKVTEKGKYVELRCDPISGHTALYWYRQSLGQGPEFLIYFQGTGAADDSGLPNDRFFAVRPEGSVSTLKIQRTERGDSAVYLCVSSRKAGGLEETQYFGPGTRLLVL.

This clonotype has a count of ten or more. The V call is TRBV6-4, the J call TRBJ1-1; no definite D call. The CDR3 is 13 amino acids. Germline loops: CDR1 MRHNA, CDR2 SNTAGT. The V end lost 3 bases, the J end lost 2 bases, and 7 bases lay between the germline ends. The CDR3 bases are TGTGCCAGCAGTGAACAGTTCAACACTGAAGCTTTCTTT. This translates into CASSEQFNTEAFF.

This clonotype was detected many times. The gene calls are TRBV7-2 and TRBJ2-1; TRBD2 aligns across 10 bases. The germline V gene encodes CDR1 SGHTA and CDR2 FQGNSA. There are 15 residues in the CDR3. V was pared by 2 bases and J by 6 bases, with 4 bases of the junction left unmatched. The CDR3 is CASSLQRGGSNEQFF. CDR3 bases: TGTGCCAGCAGCTTACAGCGGGGGGGCTCCAATGAGCAGTTCTTC.

This clonotype came up many times. This chain joins TRBV7-8 and TRBJ2-7, with D possibly matching TRBD1 (6 bases). V lost 3 bases, J lost 6 bases, and 15 bases lay in between. This CDR3 has 14 amino acids. Germline CDR1 reads SGHVS; CDR2 reads FQNEAQ. The CDR3 DNA reads as TGTGCCAGCAGCTTCAGAAGGGGGAACGGCGAGCAGTACTTC. It is translated as CASSFRRGNGEQYF.

The genes are TRBV7-3 and TRBJ2-7; 7 bases line up with TRBD2. CDR3 length equals 15 residues. Germline V gene sequence: CDR1 SGHTA, CDR2 FQGTGA. V was pared by 2 bases and J by 7 bases, with 11 bases of the junction left unmatched. CDR3 protein: CASSLLAGEGMEQYF. CDR3 nucleotides: TGTGCCAGCAGCTTATTAGCCGGGGAGGGGATGGAGCAGTACTTC.

The table lists this clonotype with many counts. The chain combines TRBV7-6 with TRBJ2-3; D possibly corresponds to TRBD2 (6 bases). Germline values: CDR1 SGHVS, CDR2 FNYEAQ. The CDR3 length is 16 residues. V was clipped by 1 base and J by 1 base, with 12 bases between them. CDR3 sequence (DNA): TGTGCCAGCAGCTTAGACGGCGGGGTGGGCACAGATACGCAGTATTTT. Translating gives CASSLDGGVGTDTQYF.

The chain links TRBV7-9 to TRBJ2-3, with D unresolved. The CDR3 contains 14 residues. With 1 base removed from V and 4 bases from J, the gap between germline ends came to 9 bases. The germline gives CDR1 SEHNR, CDR2 FQNEAQ (reference sequence). DNA for the CDR3: TGTGCCAGCAGCTTAGATCGGGTTTCAGATACGCAGTATTTT. Translated: CASSLDRVSDTQYF.

This clonotype was seen many times. The genes are TRBV11-1 and TRBJ1-2, with a possible D match to TRBD1 (5 bases). In germline, CDR1 is SGHAT, CDR2 FQDESV (reference sequence). This CDR3 is built from 13 residues. Trimming removed 5 bases at V and 8 bases at J, with 15 bases between. CDR3 residues: CASSPRDGPGYTF. CDR3 bases: TGTGCCAGCAGCCCAAGGGACGGCCCAGGCTACACCTTC.

This clonotype has at least ten counts. The V and J genes are TRBV12-3 or TRBV12-4 and TRBJ1-2; D call uncertain. The CDR3 has 11 residues. Trimming stripped 2 bases from V and 4 bases from J, with 2 bases between. DNA for the CDR3: TGTGCCAGCAGTTTAAGCTATGGCTACACCTTC. Residues: CASSLSYGYTF.

The chain uses TRBV28 and TRBJ2-7; D not certain. The V and J ends lost 2 bases and 5 bases respectively, with 4 bases between them. This CDR3 spans 11 amino acids. CDR1 MDHEN and CDR2 SYDVKM come from the germline V gene. CDR3 in DNA: TGTGCCAGCAGTTTAATCCACGAGCAGTACTTC. Its translation is CASSLIHEQYF.

There are many counts of this clonotype. J is TRBJ1-2 and V is TRBV7-2; 8 bases are a match to TRBD1. The CDR3 spans 13 residues. Germline V gene sequence: CDR1 SGHTA, CDR2 FQGNSA. V lost 5 bases to trimming and J lost 7 bases; unmatched junction nucleotides: 6. CDR3 nucleotides: TGTGCCAGCAGCATACAGGGGGTCGCTGGCTACACCTTC. This codes for CASSIQGVAGYTF.

Many counts were recorded for this clonotype. The gene calls are TRBV7-9 and TRBJ1-2; 7 bases fit TRBD1. The germline V gene encodes CDR1 SEHNR and CDR2 FQNEAQ (reference sequence). With V trimmed by 5 bases and J by 3 bases, 15 bases remained unmatched. The CDR3 has 17 residues. The CDR3 nucleotides read TGTGCCAGCAGCGCCCGACTTAGGGACAGCGCTGACTATGGCTACACCTTC. Its translation: CASSARLRDSADYGYTF.

This clonotype was detected many times. This rearrangement joins TRBV12-3 or TRBV12-4 to TRBJ2-7, with a possible D match to TRBD2 (5 bases). V lost 7 bases to trimming and J lost 5 bases, with 18 bases between them. CDR3 length: 14 amino acids. This chain's CDR3 is CASTRTTSSDEQYF. CDR3 DNA sequence: TGTGCCAGCACCCGCACTACTAGTTCTGACGAGCAGTACTTC.

This clonotype was found a few times. The chain carries TRBV28 and TRBJ1-5, with D uncertain. The CDR3 sequence is 13 residues long. Germline loops: CDR1 MDHEN, CDR2 SYDVKM. V lost 7 bases to trimming and J lost 2 bases, with 9 bases between them. The CDR3 DNA follows: TGTGCCAGCACCTGGAGGGGCAATCAGCCCCAGCATTTT. Its protein is CASTWRGNQPQHF.

In its sample, this clonotype was seen many times. The genes are TRBV6-6 and TRBJ1-1; tentative D call: TRBD1 (5 bases). The CDR3 covers 15 residues. From germline, CDR1 is MNHNY and CDR2 SVGAGI (reference sequence). Deletions cut 6 bases from V and 5 bases from J, with 19 bases between. CDR3 sequence (DNA): TGTGCCAGCAGCCAAGGGACGCTTAGTTGGACTGAAGCTTTCTTT. Its protein is CASSQGTLSWTEAFF.

This clonotype was seen many times. The rearrangement links TRBV6-4 to TRBJ1-2; 8 nucleotides line up with TRBD1. Germline CDR1 and CDR2: MRHNA and SNTAGT. The CDR3 has 15 residues. The V gene end was trimmed by 5 bases and the J gene end by 3 bases; junction bases not matched to a gene: 8. The chain's CDR3 is CASSHEQGGHYGYTF. CDR3 sequence (DNA): TGTGCCAGCAGTCACGAACAGGGGGGACACTATGGCTACACCTTC.

V is TRBV6-4 and J is TRBJ2-7; D possibly corresponds to TRBD1 (5 bases). V lost 0 bases, J lost 6 bases, and 6 bases lay in between. Germline CDR1 and CDR2: MRHNA and SNTAGT. CDR3 size: 12 residues. CDR3 DNA sequence: TGTGCCAGCAGTGACTCGGACACCGAGCAGTACTTC. It is translated as CASSDSDTEQYF.

This clonotype was recorded at least ten times. The chain carries TRBV28 and TRBJ1-4; perhaps TRBD1 as D (5 bases). V dropped 5 bases and J dropped 5 bases, with 15 bases sitting between them. CDR3 length equals 15 residues. Germline V gene sequence: CDR1 MDHEN, CDR2 SYDVKM. The CDR3 spells CASSEPGPANEKLFF. CDR3 coding DNA: TGTGCCAGCAGTGAGCCGGGACCGGCAAATGAAAAACTGTTTTTT.

This clonotype came up a few times. This sequence joins TRBV14 and TRBJ1-2; TRBD1 aligns across 9 bases. V lost 0 bases to trimming and J lost 4 bases; unmatched junction nucleotides: 6. CDR1 SGHDN and CDR2 FVKESK come from the germline V gene. The CDR3 extends over 16 amino acids. The CDR3 DNA reads TGTGCCAGCAGCCAAGAACCGGACAGGGGTCTCTATGGCTACACCTTC. It yields the protein CASSQEPDRGLYGYTF.